This passage covers 24 T cell receptor beta chains from one sample sequenced in a study of blood T cell repertoires in COVID-19 (dated by TCRdb to about 2020). Libraries came from the immunoSEQ multiplex PCR assay. Sourced from immuneACCESS, this table was stored by TCRdb with only in-frame sequences that have V and J called. A share of the clones is absent; for the studies checked, an unresolved V gene accounts for under half, and the remainder has no known explanation. For this sample the table gives about 70,000 clones, of which around 86% were detected only once. About 15% of the sample is taken by the ten largest. Material for sequencing was peripheral blood. These receptors all stem from a middle-aged man with COVID-19, enrolled during active disease.

The gene calls are TRBV20-1 and TRBJ2-5, with 7 bases lining up with TRBD2. V shed 3 bases, J shed 3 bases, and the junction held 7 bases outside the gene matches. CDR1 and CDR2 from the germline V gene are DFQATT and SNEGSKA (reference sequence). The CDR3 is 14 residues long. CDR3: CSASYRLAEETQYF. The CDR3 bases are TGCAGTGCTAGTTATCGGCTAGCGGAAGAGACCCAGTACTTC.

J is TRBJ1-3 and V is TRBV5-4; D is uncertain. The germline V gene encodes CDR1 SGHNT and CDR2 YYREEE (reference sequence). Trimming took 4 bases from V and 0 from J, leaving 8 bases between them. This CDR3 contains 14 residues. CDR3 nucleotide sequence: TGTGCCAGCAGCCCACAGCTCTCTGGAAACACCATATATTTT. Residues: CASSPQLSGNTIYF.

The chain uses TRBV10-3 and TRBJ2-3, with 9 bases matching TRBD1. CDR3 length equals 17 residues. CDR1 and CDR2 (germline): ENHRY, SYGVKD. The V gene end was trimmed by 7 bases and the J gene end by 3 bases; junction bases not matched to a gene: 14. As DNA, the CDR3 is TGTGCCATCACCCCCGTCGGACAGGGGAGGGTTACAGATACGCAGTATTTT. Its protein is CAITPVGQGRVTDTQYF.

The chain is built from TRBV18 and TRBJ2-1; 9 nucleotides match TRBD2. Trimming took 3 bases from V and 2 from J; bases not matched to a gene: 5. The CDR3 is made up of 16 amino acids. Germline assignment: CDR1 KGHSH and CDR2 LQKENI. Here the CDR3 DNA reads TGTGCCAGCTCACCTACGACTAGCGGCCCCTACAATGAGCAGTTCTTC. This gives the protein CASSPTTSGPYNEQFF.

The gene calls are TRBV2 and TRBJ1-1; D unresolved. This CDR3 is built from 13 residues. Germline V gives CDR1 SNHLY, CDR2 FYNNEI. Trimming took off 10 bases at V and 5 bases at J, with 17 bases between the two ends. Here the CDR3 DNA reads TGTGCCACCGGGGAGAGTTTGGGGACTGAAGCTTTCTTT. It is translated as CATGESLGTEAFF.

The chain recombines TRBV7-6 with TRBJ2-5; 9 positions agree with TRBD2. The germline V gene has CDR1 SGHVS and CDR2 FNYEAQ. CDR3 size: 15 residues. Trimming cost V 5 bases and J 5 bases; bases outside gene matches: 9. The CDR3 DNA reads as TGTGCCAGCAGCCGCGGGGGGGCTTCTTCCGAGACCCAGTACTTC. It encodes CASSRGGASSETQYF.

The chain joins TRBV3-1 (or the pseudogene TRBV3-2) to TRBJ2-5, with 9 bases identical to TRBD2. This CDR3 spans 16 amino acids. The V and J ends lost 1 base and 6 bases, in that order; junction bases with no gene match: 9. Germline-derived CDR1 and CDR2 are LGHDT and YNNKEL (reference sequence). CDR3 DNA sequence: TGTGCCAGCAGCCAAGTGTTGGCGGGGGGGATGCAGACCCAGTACTTC. This gives the protein CASSQVLAGGMQTQYF.

This clone was detected once. The chain links TRBV4-1 to TRBJ2-7; 9 bases agree with TRBD1. Trimming removed 5 bases from V and 4 bases from J; junction bases left unmatched: 6. The CDR3 extends over 14 amino acids. Germline-derived CDR1 and CDR2 are MGHRA and YSYEKL. The CDR3 nucleotides are TGCGCCAGCAGCATACAGGACAGGGGTTACGAGCAGTACTTC. Translating it yields CASSIQDRGYEQYF.

This chain joins TRBV6-5 and TRBJ1-2, with D possibly TRBD1 on 6 matching bases. This CDR3 has 13 residues. Trimming took 2 bases from V and 6 from J, leaving 10 bases between them. From germline, CDR1 is MNHEY and CDR2 SVGAGI. CDR3 DNA: TGTGCCAGCAGTTACATAGGGGGAGATGGCTACACCTTC. Translation gives CASSYIGGDGYTF.

The chain is built from TRBV2 and TRBJ2-3, with 8 bases lining up with TRBD2. The CDR3 length is 15 residues. The trim removed 4 bases at V and 1 base at J, leaving 4 bases unmatched. Germline CDR1 SNHLY, CDR2 FYNNEI. The CDR3 spells CASSGAGGGTDTQYF. Here the CDR3 DNA reads TGTGCCAGCAGTGGGGCGGGGGGCGGCACAGATACGCAGTATTTT.

DNA for the CDR3: TGTGCCAGCAGCCCAGTGGACTACTCTTACGAGCAGTACTTC. Amino acid sequence: CASSPVDYSYEQYF. This chain links TRBV9 with TRBJ2-7; tentative D call: TRBD2 (6 bases). V was pared by 4 bases and J by 4 bases, with 15 bases between. This CDR3 is built from 14 residues. Germline CDR1 SGDLS, CDR2 YYNGEE.

The J gene is TRBJ2-7, the V gene TRBV19; perhaps TRBD2 as D (7 bases). Germline CDR1 reads LNHDA; CDR2 reads SQIVND (reference sequence). V lost 3 bases to trimming and J lost 0 bases, with 12 bases between them. The CDR3 runs to 15 residues. CDR3 region: CASSIQRGGSYEQYF. The CDR3 coding sequence is TGTGCCAGTAGTATCCAGAGGGGGGGCTCCTACGAGCAGTACTTC.

This sequence joins TRBV19 and TRBJ1-1; 7 bases are a match to TRBD1. Germline V lookup: CDR1 LNHDA, CDR2 SQIVND (reference sequence). With 6 bases clipped from V and 3 bases from J, the junction kept 7 bases outside the gene matches. The CDR3 has 14 residues. The CDR3 DNA follows: TGTGCCAGTAGCCGACAGGGTTTAGACACTGAAGCTTTCTTT. It translates to CASSRQGLDTEAFF.

The V call is TRBV7-2, the J call TRBJ1-1; 7 nucleotides line up with TRBD1. After removal of 5 bases from V and 7 bases from J, the junction contained 10 bases not matched to a gene. The CDR3 has 14 residues. Germline values: CDR1 SGHTA, CDR2 FQGNSA. CDR3 loop: CASSRGREGREAFF. In DNA form, the CDR3 reads TGTGCCAGCAGCAGGGGGCGGGAAGGACGTGAAGCTTTCTTT.

This clone was recorded only once. This chain uses TRBV11-3 with TRBJ2-3; 8 positions match TRBD1. Trimming at V came to 5 bases and at J to 5 bases, leaving 3 bases not matched to a gene. This CDR3 has 13 residues. The germline V gene encodes CDR1 SGHNT and CDR2 YENEEA. CDR3 in DNA: TGTGCCAGCAGCCCCGACAGGGGAGATACGCAGTATTTT. Amino acids: CASSPDRGDTQYF.

The V call is TRBV30, the J call TRBJ2-1; maybe TRBD2 (6 bases). The CDR3 loop spans 15 amino acids. Trimming removed 5 bases at V and 9 bases at J, with 23 bases between. CDR1 and CDR2 from the germline V gene are GTSNPN and SVGIG (reference sequence). In DNA, the CDR3 is TGTGCCTGGCACACCGGGACTTGGGGTGGGAGTGAGCAGTTCTTC. It specifies CAWHTGTWGGSEQFF.

This clone was found once. CDR3: CASSKGEYF. The CDR3 DNA sequence: TGTGCCAGTAGTAAAGGGGAGTACTTC. The chain couples TRBV19 to TRBJ2-7; D may be TRBD1 (5 bases). V shed 4 bases and J shed 11 bases, with 6 bases lying between them. Germline CDR1 is LNHDA and CDR2 is SQIVND (reference sequence). The CDR3 has 9 amino acids. Variable domain in full (rest from reference TRBV19 and TRBJ2-7): DGGITQSPKYLFRKEGQNVTLSCEQNLNHDAMYWYRQDPGQGLRLIYYSQIVNDFQKGDIAEGYSVSREKKESFPLTVTSAQKNPTAFYLCASSKGEYFGPGTRLTVT.

This clone was observed a single time. V is TRBV2 and J is TRBJ2-1; possible D gene TRBD1, 6 bases. The CDR3 is 13 residues long. V dropped 6 bases and J dropped 7 bases, with 13 bases sitting between them. CDR1 and CDR2 from the germline V gene are SNHLY and FYNNEI. The DNA of the CDR3 is TGTGCCAGCAGGAGGGGGACCAGGAATGAGCAGTTCTTC. It codes for CASRRGTRNEQFF. The complete variable domain, with remaining parts taken from reference TRBV2 and TRBJ2-1, reads EPEVTQTPSHQVTQMGQEVILRCVPISNHLYFYWYRQILGQKVEFLVSFYNNEISEKSEIFDDQFSVERPDGSNFTLKIRSTKLEDSAMYFCASRRGTRNEQFFGPGTRLTVL.

J is TRBJ2-5 and V is TRBV18; 8 bases fit TRBD1. The CDR3 length is 15 residues. V was clipped by 1 base and J by 4 bases; unmatched bases: 5. Germline V gene lookup returns CDR1 KGHSH and CDR2 LQKENI. The CDR3 protein is CASSPRDRRRETQYF. CDR3 DNA sequence: TGTGCCAGCTCACCACGGGACAGGAGGAGAGAGACCCAGTACTTC. The full variable domain, completed using reference TRBV18 and TRBJ2-5, is NAGVMQNPRHLVRRRGQEARLRCSPMKGHSHVYWYRQLPEEGLKFMVYLQKENIIDESGMPKERFSAEFPKEGPSILRIQQVVRGDSAAYFCASSPRDRRRETQYFGPGTRLLVL.

The chain has TRBV15 and TRBJ1-5; tentative D call: TRBD1 (5 bases). Between the trimmed V and J ends, which lost 3 bases and 6 bases, there was a span of 6 bases. The CDR3 has 12 residues. From germline, CDR1 is LNHNV and CDR2 YYDKDF (reference sequence). CDR3 sequence: CATSRGGQPQHF. The CDR3 nucleotides read TGTGCCACCAGCAGGGGGGGTCAGCCCCAGCATTTT.

The V call is TRBV28, the J call TRBJ2-7; 9 nucleotides line up with TRBD1. The germline V gene has CDR1 MDHEN and CDR2 SYDVKM. The CDR3 has 15 amino acids. Losses at the gene ends were 6 bases for V and 3 bases for J; bases not matched to a gene: 9. The chain's CDR3 is CASSSTGTGRYEQYF. CDR3 sequence (DNA): TGTGCCAGCAGCTCGACCGGGACAGGGCGCTACGAGCAGTACTTC.

The chain couples TRBV6-5 to TRBJ2-7; 9 bases fit TRBD2. J was trimmed by 5 bases and V by 8 bases; bases with no gene match: 7. The CDR3 has 13 residues. Germline V gene lookup returns CDR1 MNHEY and CDR2 SVGAGI. In nucleotides, the CDR3 is TGTGCCAGCTCAGAGCGGGGGGTAAACGAGCAGTACTTC. It yields the protein CASSERGVNEQYF.

This chain joins TRBV11-2 and TRBJ2-5; TRBD2 agrees at 7 bases. V was pared by 6 bases and J by 4 bases, with 8 bases of the junction left unmatched. Germline V gene lookup returns CDR1 SGHAT and CDR2 FQNNGV. This CDR3 region has 14 residues. CDR3 sequence: CASSPRSGVETQYF. DNA for the CDR3: TGTGCCAGCAGTCCCCGCAGCGGGGTAGAGACCCAGTACTTC.

The chain links TRBV19 to TRBJ2-2; D possibly corresponds to TRBD2 (6 bases). V gave up 9 bases and J gave up 4 bases, with 12 bases separating them. CDR3 length equals 13 residues. Germline CDR1 LNHDA, CDR2 SQIVND (reference sequence). The CDR3 reads CARRDPCTGELFF. The CDR3 coding sequence is TGTGCCAGGCGGGACCCCTGCACCGGGGAGCTGTTTTTT. The whole variable domain, filled in from reference TRBV19 and TRBJ2-2, reads DGGITQSPKYLFRKEGQNVTLSCEQNLNHDAMYWYRQDPGQGLRLIYYSQIVNDFQKGDIAEGYSVSREKKESFPLTVTSAQKNPTAFYLCARRDPCTGELFFGEGSRLTVL.